A selection of T cell receptor beta chains follows, all from one sample in a study of cytomegalovirus exposure and HLA in healthy donors. Assay used: immunoSEQ multiplex PCR; TCRdb lists only in-frame clones, some missing. The sample holds 120,000 or so clones, 75% to 85% seen once. Sequenced material: PBMCs. The receptors were sampled from a woman aged 45-59 years in good health and CMV-seropositive. CDR3s include the opening cysteine and the closing phenylalanine or tryptophan. The order of the fields is V gene, D gene, J gene, clone size, CDR3 DNA, CDR3 protein. A D gene is named only where the DNA matches it firmly. Clone size is given for some rows only: seen once, a few or many times, or a class if the clone is expanded.

TRBV5-1	.	TRBJ2-4	.	TGCGCCAGCAGCTTAACAGGGACACAGGGCAAAAACATTCAGTACTTC	CASSLTGTQGKNIQYF
TRBV7-2	.	TRBJ1-1	few	TGTGCCAGCAGCTTGGTAGGGGGGAACACTGAAGCTTTCTTT	CASSLVGGNTEAFF
TRBV11-1	.	TRBJ2-1	.	TGTGCCAGCAGATCATCCCTCGAGCGGAGCTCCTACAATGAGCAGTTCTTC	CASRSSLERSSYNEQFF
TRBV4-3	TRBD2	TRBJ2-1	.	TGCGCCAGCAGCCAAGTAGGGCTAGCGGGCCCGGAGCAGTTCTTC	CASSQVGLAGPEQFF
TRBV7-9	.	TRBJ2-7	.	TGTGCCACCGCCGGGAAGGGAGACGAGCAGTACTTC	CATAGKGDEQYF
TRBV5-1	.	TRBJ1-2	.	TGCGCCAGCAGCTTGGACAAGAACTATGGCTACACCTTC	CASSLDKNYGYTF
TRBV6-1	.	TRBJ2-7	.	TGTGCCAGCAGGGACAAAGCCTACGAGCAGTACTTC	CASRDKAYEQYF
TRBV7-2	.	TRBJ2-2	.	TGTGCCAGCAGCTTCGACACCGGGGAGCTGTTTTTT	CASSFDTGELFF
TRBV30	.	TRBJ1-2	.	TGTGCCTGTCCCTCGGCCAACAGGGCCCTAGGGGGCTACACCTTC	CACPSANRALGGYTF
TRBV7-6	TRBD1	TRBJ1-5	.	TGTGCCAGCAGCTTGGCAGGGGGTCAGCCCCAGCATTTT	CASSLAGGQPQHF
TRBV7-6	.	TRBJ2-2	.	TGTGCCAGCACGGTCGGGGTAGTGGACACCGGGGAGCTGTTTTTT	CASTVGVVDTGELFF
TRBV28	.	TRBJ1-5	few	TGTGCCAGCAGTTTTTGGAGTCAGCCCCAGCATTTT	CASSFWSQPQHF
TRBV9	.	TRBJ2-1	.	TGTGCCAGCAGCGCAGGGGTTGTATCCTACAATGAGCAGTTCTTC	CASSAGVVSYNEQFF
TRBV4-1	TRBD2	TRBJ2-1	.	TGCGCCAGCAGCCTCCCGGGACTAGCGGGAGGGACAGCGAGTGAGCAGTTCTTC	CASSLPGLAGGTASEQFF
TRBV7-3	TRBD1	TRBJ2-5	.	TGTGCCAGCAGCTCAAGCGGACAGGGGGAGACCCAGTACTTC	CASSSSGQGETQYF
TRBV5-1	.	TRBJ1-1	.	TGCGCCAGCAGACAGGAACAAGGCACTGAAGCTTTCTTT	CASRQEQGTEAFF
TRBV4-3	TRBD1	TRBJ1-2	.	TGCGCCAGCAGCCGTACCGGGACAGGGGATGGCTACACCTTC	CASSRTGTGDGYTF
TRBV7-9	TRBD1	TRBJ1-2	.	TGTTCCAGCAGCTCGGGACAGGGCAACTATGGCTACACCTTC	CSSSSGQGNYGYTF
TRBV6-1	TRBD1	TRBJ1-4	.	TGTGCCAGCGACGACAGGGGGGGAGGAAAACTGTTTTTT	CASDDRGGGKLFF
TRBV7-2	TRBD2	TRBJ2-1	.	TGTGCCAGCAGCGCGACTAGCGTCTCCTACAATGAGCAGTTCTTC	CASSATSVSYNEQFF
TRBV7-2	.	TRBJ2-2	.	TGTGCCAGCAGTCTAGGGGTCGGGGAGCTGTTTTTT	CASSLGVGELFF
TRBV6-5	.	TRBJ2-1	.	TGTGCCAGCAGTCAATCCCTTTGGAGGAACAATGAGCAGTTCTTC	CASSQSLWRNNEQFF
TRBV18	.	TRBJ1-2	.	TGTGCCAGCTCACCACCTGTGGGGCCCGGCTACACCTTC	CASSPPVGPGYTF
TRBV7-2	TRBD2	TRBJ2-3	.	TGTGCCAGCAGCCCATCGGCTAGCGGGAGCTGGAAGTATTTT	CASSPSASGSWKYF
TRBV5-1	TRBD1	TRBJ2-7	.	TGCGCCAGCAGGGCAGGGACAGGGGGCTACGAGCAGTACTTC	CASRAGTGGYEQYF
TRBV9	TRBD1	TRBJ1-6	.	TGTGCCAGCAGCGACCAGGGACAGGGTTATTCACCCCTCCACTTT	CASSDQGQGYSPLHF
TRBV7-6	.	TRBJ2-3	.	TGTGCCAGCAGCTTTATGACTCGGGGTAGATTCACAGATACGCAGTATTTT	CASSFMTRGRFTDTQYF
TRBV2	TRBD1	TRBJ2-1	once	TGTGCCAGCAGTGAGGGACAGGGGTACAATGAGCAGTTCTTC	CASSEGQGYNEQFF
TRBV23-1	.	TRBJ2-7	.	TGCGCCGGATACAGGGACTACGAGCAGTACTTC	CAGYRDYEQYF
TRBV7-2	TRBD2	TRBJ2-3	.	TGTGCCAGCAGCCTCCGGACTAGCGACACAGATACGCAGTATTTT	CASSLRTSDTDTQYF
TRBV9	.	TRBJ1-2	once	TGTGCCAGCAGCGCCATGGGGGCAGACTATGGCTACACCTTC	CASSAMGADYGYTF
TRBV5-1	TRBD1	TRBJ1-5	.	TGCGCCAGCCAGACAGGGAATCAGCCCCAGCATTTT	CASQTGNQPQHF
TRBV4-2	TRBD2	TRBJ2-1	few	TGTGCCAGCAGCCAAGCGAGTAGCGGGAGTTTTAATGAGCAGTTCTTC	CASSQASSGSFNEQFF
TRBV4-3	TRBD2	TRBJ2-5	few	TGCGCCAGCAGCCAAGAGAGGCGGGGGGGCACAGAGACCCAGTACTTC	CASSQERRGGTETQYF
TRBV6-5	.	TRBJ2-7	once	TGTGCCAGCAGTTACCTGCCAGGGCCCCCCTACGAGCAGTACTTC	CASSYLPGPPYEQYF
TRBV4-2	TRBD2	TRBJ2-3	.	TGTGCCAGCAGACACGGGGGGGCTGATACGCAGTATTTT	CASRHGGADTQYF
TRBV10-3	.	TRBJ2-7	.	TGTGCCATCAGTGAGCCGGGCTACGAGCAGTACTTC	CAISEPGYEQYF
TRBV6-1	TRBD1	TRBJ1-2	.	TGTGCCAGCAGTGAGAGACCAGACAGGGTTTCTGGCTACACCTTC	CASSERPDRVSGYTF
TRBV9	TRBD2	TRBJ2-3	.	TGTGCCAGCAGCGTTAGCGGGGGGACCACAGATACGCAGTATTTT	CASSVSGGTTDTQYF
TRBV30	.	TRBJ2-5	.	TGTGCCTGGGGACAATCGGAGACCCAGTACTTC	CAWGQSETQYF
TRBV6-6	TRBD1	TRBJ2-7	.	TGTGCCAGCAGTGGGGGGGACAGGGGCTTCGGGCAGTACTTC	CASSGGDRGFGQYF
TRBV7-6	TRBD1	TRBJ1-4	.	TGTGCCAGCAGCTCGCCGGAAAGACAGGGCGATAAGGGAAAACTGTTTTTT	CASSSPERQGDKGKLFF
TRBV2	.	TRBJ2-3	.	TGTGCCAGCAGGAAGGACTCGGCGGATACGCAGTATTTT	CASRKDSADTQYF
TRBV30	TRBD2	TRBJ2-7	.	TGTGCCTGGGGACTAGCGGGGGGCGGGCAGTACTTC	CAWGLAGGGQYF
TRBV2	TRBD1	TRBJ1-5	.	TGTGCCAGCAGTCAACAGGGGTTTAGCAATCAGCCCCAGCATTTT	CASSQQGFSNQPQHF
TRBV5-1	.	TRBJ1-3	.	TGCGCCAGCAGCTTGGAAGCGGGGCCGCGGCCTGGAAACACCATATATTTT	CASSLEAGPRPGNTIYF
TRBV2	TRBD1	TRBJ2-7	.	TGTGCCAGCAGTGGAACAGGGGGCAGGAACGAGCAGTACTTC	CASSGTGGRNEQYF
TRBV6-5	.	TRBJ1-1	few	TGTGCCAGCAGGCGCGGGGTTGTGAACACTGAAGCTTTCTTT	CASRRGVVNTEAFF
TRBV7-2	.	TRBJ1-2	.	TGTGCCAGCAGCACCGACGGGGGGATCGGCTACACCTTC	CASSTDGGIGYTF
TRBV7-6	TRBD2	TRBJ2-1	.	TGTGCCAGCAGCTTCAGCGGGAGCCTGGAAGAGCAGTTCTTC	CASSFSGSLEEQFF
TRBV28	TRBD2	TRBJ2-5	.	TGTGCCAGCACTACCTGGGGAGGGCAAGAGACCCAGTACTTC	CASTTWGGQETQYF
TRBV7-9	TRBD1	TRBJ2-7	.	TGTGCCAGCAGCCCGACAGGGATCTACGAGCAGTACTTC	CASSPTGIYEQYF
TRBV29-1	TRBD1	TRBJ1-4	.	TGCAGCGCCCGCGACACAGGGGGTCTCGGTGAAAAACTGTTTTTT	CSARDTGGLGEKLFF
TRBV30	.	TRBJ2-5	.	TGTGCCTGGAGAGGTAGCGTTTTGGAGACCCAGTACTTC	CAWRGSVLETQYF
TRBV5-1	TRBD1	TRBJ1-1	.	TGCGCCAGCAGTCAGGGGGCGGAGGGCACTGAAGCTTTCTTT	CASSQGAEGTEAFF
TRBV5-1	TRBD2	TRBJ2-7	.	TGCGCCAGCAGCTTCGTCCTAGCGGGATCGAACGAGCAGTACTTC	CASSFVLAGSNEQYF
TRBV7-2	.	TRBJ1-1	.	TGTGCCAGCAGCGCCAGAACAGGGCCCGGTATTGAAGCTTTCTTT	CASSARTGPGIEAFF
TRBV2	.	TRBJ2-1	.	TGTGCCAGCAGAGGAGGGCCAAACAATGAGCAGTTCTTC	CASRGGPNNEQFF
TRBV9	.	TRBJ2-2	.	TGTGCCAGCAGCGCCCGCACAGGGCCCAGCGGGGAGCTGTTTTTT	CASSARTGPSGELFF
TRBV7-9	TRBD1	TRBJ1-3	.	TGTGCCAGCAGCCCGGGACAGGGGGCTGCTGACACCATATATTTT	CASSPGQGAADTIYF